Given below is one TCR beta chain in context. It has no known antigen specificity. Base qualities are not recorded, but no much larger clone differs from it by a single base. Read against the paper, the sample's time point label means: baseline before first vaccination. Vaccinee samples came from UK trials COV001 and COV002, including a single-blind randomized controlled phase 2/3 trial of AZD1222 (ChAdOx1 nCoV-19) in healthy adults. For TCRbeta chain sequencing, PBMC samples from trial participants were taken at day 0 and at day 28 after the second dose. There are 13 amino acids in the CDR3, from cysteine to phenylalanine inclusive. The DNA shown is the 39-base CDR3, in frame from base 1. The germline V gene (reference sequence) supplies CDR1 SEHNR and CDR2 FQNEAQ. V lost 6 bases and J lost 4 bases; the stretch between them is 12 bases long. This sample is part of a study of T cell responses to AZD1222 COVID-19 vaccine (dated by TCRdb to the early 2020s). With regard to the full study: AZD1222 recipients given second doses at about 4 weeks or at about 12 weeks were pooled, since spike-specific TCR depth and breadth were not found to differ between the two schedules. A total of over 230 trial participants underwent TCR sequencing, of whom nearly 210 received two doses of AZD1222 and 26 received two doses of the MenACWY control vaccine. Trial participants were enrolled by age into subgroups of 18-55, 56-69 and 70-plus years, and around 150, 28 and 57 TCR-sequenced participants, respectively, were included in these subgroups. On the study overall, not on this receptor specifically: CD4 TCRs associated with the vaccine covered the entire spike protein, and the dominant responses were in regions 160-218 and 743-854. Most participants were white British and females outnumbered males, and the authors suggested that clonal diversity may have been underestimated. Only 5 to 7 AZD1222 recipients were SARS-CoV-2 seropositive at baseline, limiting conclusions about previously exposed vaccinees. Reportedly, close to half of the unique spike-specific TCRs recognized epitopes lying outside the regions that are mutated in the B.1.351 and B.1.1.7 variants. Because no day 14 peak-response samples were available, the repertoires could be characterized only after the peak T cell response. Spike-specific TCR breadth and depth rose significantly after two AZD1222 doses compared with day 0 and with MenACWY recipients. In the small 56-69-year group, the increase in depth fell short of significance, most likely because of low power.

The CDR3 regions of human TCRbeta chains were analyzed by immunosequencing. Per the authors' processing: Repertoire TCRs were matched against a reference library of SARS-CoV-2-specific TCRs generated with the MIRA antigen-specificity platform. Breadth meant the fraction of unique TCRs that were SARS-CoV-2-associated, whereas depth meant the fraction of total T cells that were SARS-CoV-2-associated. Using the MIRA data, each spike-specific TCR was mapped to the spike region that the TCR reacts to and placed in a CD4 or CD8 class. Log10-transformed breadth and depth values were compared by one-way ANOVA with Sidak's multiple comparisons tests. As stored in TCRdb, this immuneACCESS dataset retains in-frame rearrangements with V and J assigned. A fraction of the clones does not appear; measured against another copy, unresolved V genes explain less than half of the discrepancy, and the remainder lacks a known reason. V, J and clone size are taken as reported in that table, and D and trimming were inferred from the DNA itself. In this sample the table shows approximately 92,000 clones, roughly 85% of which occur a single time. The ten biggest clones cover around 3.1% of the sample.

Sample: peripheral blood, taken on day 0 of AZD1222 vaccination. The chain is encoded by TRBV7-9 joined to TRBJ2-5; no confident D gene assignment can be made. The receptor comes from an adult in good health. The CDR3 amino acid sequence is: CASSSRGPETQYF. The DNA sequence is TGTGCCAGCAGTTCACGTGGGCCAGAGACCCAGTACTTC.